This TCR beta chain emerged from a study of CD8 T cells in Susac syndrome. Reverse transcription used about 0.45 to 1 ug RNA and random hexamers. TCR beta CDR3 was amplified by immunoSEQ multiplex PCR. This amplification extended across 54 Vbeta and 13 Jbeta segments. TCRdb passed the immunoSEQ multiplex PCR reads through MiXCR, listing each CDR3 protein once. The data contain under 200,000 distinct CDR3 sequences, 80% to 95% of them singletons. This clonotype was counted once. Its specificity is not known. While CD8+ and CD4+ T cells were isolated negatively, TEMRA cells were enriched by FACS. V shed 7 bases and J shed 8 bases, with 26 bases lying between them. Germline-derived CDR1 and CDR2 are LNHDA and SQIVND (reference sequence). This CDR3 region has 16 residues. Study-level results: The study's TCR sequencing and HLA analysis covered a relatively small number of individuals, and the study acknowledged this.

This receptor was obtained from a human donor in good health. Sequencing was performed on CD4+ T cells from PBMCs. The chain carries TRBV19 and TRBJ1-1; weak D call: TRBD1 (5 bases). The CDR3 is CASNRAVKTELREAFF. The DNA of the CDR3 is TGTGCCAGTAACCGAGCCGTGAAGACAGAGCTTCGGGAAGCTTTCTTT.